This T cell receptor (beta chain) was recovered during a study of blood T cells in healthy people across ages. This clonotype was seen ten or more times. The germline V gene has CDR1 PRHDT and CDR2 FYEKMQ (reference sequence). V lost 8 bases, J lost 4 bases, and 9 bases lay in between. This CDR3 region has 12 residues. A second PCR of roughly 7 to 11 cycles used a sample-barcoded 5' primer and a J-beta primer mix. Every cDNA molecule bore a tag from a template-switch adaptor containing 12 random nucleotides. TCRdb reprocessed the 5' RACE reads via MiXCR and lists one record per CDR3 protein. The repertoire holds some 670,000 distinct CDR3 sequences, 45% to 60% seen once, with around an eighth in the top ten.

The TCR originated in a woman aged 80 or over in good health. Sequenced input: blood. J is TRBJ2-1 and V is TRBV13, with D uncertain. The CDR3 loop is CASGVLYNEQFF. For the CDR3, the DNA is TGTGCCAGCGGGGTACTTTACAATGAGCAGTTCTTC.